Following are 17 T cell receptor beta chains from one sample sequenced in a study of blood T cell repertoires in COVID-19. Clones were sequenced by immunoSEQ multiplex PCR, and TCRdb holds only the in-frame ones, with some missing. Altogether about 200,000 clones are present, 65% to 90% being singletons, with the ten largest covering 5.5% to 7%. The sample comprised peripheral blood. The receptors originated from an elderly man with acute or convalescent COVID-19.

In this sample, this clone turned up a few times. V usage is TRBV6-5 and J usage is TRBJ2-7; TRBD2 might be the D (6 bases). V lost 0 bases to trimming and J lost 3 bases, with 15 bases between them. The CDR3 consists of 16 residues. Germline V lookup: CDR1 MNHEY, CDR2 SVGAGI. CDR3 amino acids: CASSYSQTSRVYEQYF. DNA of the CDR3: TGTGCCAGCAGTTACTCCCAGACTAGTCGGGTCTACGAGCAGTACTTC.

A single count supports this clone. This sequence joins TRBV4-1 and TRBJ2-5; 10 positions match TRBD1. V was pared by 1 base and J by 2 bases, with 7 bases of the junction left unmatched. This CDR3 has 17 residues. Germline V lookup: CDR1 MGHRA, CDR2 YSYEKL. The CDR3 reads CASSQVRTGGRQETQYF. The DNA of the CDR3 is TGCGCCAGCAGCCAAGTTCGGACAGGGGGTCGGCAAGAGACCCAGTACTTC.

V usage is TRBV7-9 and J usage is TRBJ2-1, with 7 positions matching TRBD2. CDR1 and CDR2 (germline): SEHNR, FQNEAQ (reference sequence). The ends lost 4 bases at V and 10 bases at J; junction bases unmatched: 10. CDR3 size: 14 residues. The CDR3 reads CASSSNPMTSEQFF. The CDR3 nucleotides read TGTGCCAGCAGCTCCAACCCCATGACTAGCGAGCAGTTCTTC.

The J gene is TRBJ2-3, the V gene TRBV7-9, with 9 bases fitting TRBD2. In germline, CDR1 is SEHNR, CDR2 FQNEAQ (reference sequence). CDR3 length: 17 residues. V was pared by 1 base and J by 0 bases, with 5 bases of the junction left unmatched. The CDR3 coding sequence is TGTGCCAGCAGCTTAGGGAGTCTAGCGGGGAGCACAGATACGCAGTATTTT. This sequence encodes CASSLGSLAGSTDTQYF.

The chain links TRBV6-4 to TRBJ2-5, with 10 nucleotides matching TRBD2. V gave up 4 bases and J gave up 4 bases; unmatched junction bases: 6. The CDR3 consists of 15 residues. In germline, CDR1 is MRHNA, CDR2 SNTAGT. CDR3 sequence (DNA): TGTGCCAGCAGTGCGGTAGCGGGAGGCCCAGAGACCCAGTACTTC. Its protein is CASSAVAGGPETQYF.

This chain joins TRBV5-8 and TRBJ2-1; TRBD2 is a possible D gene (6 bases). V lost 1 base and J 4 bases, leaving 15 bases between the germline ends. Looked up from germline, CDR1 is SGHTS and CDR2 is YDEGEE. The CDR3 consists of 16 residues. CDR3 loop: CASSLTGSPKYNEQFF. The CDR3 DNA sequence: TGTGCCAGCAGCTTGACCGGGAGCCCTAAATACAATGAGCAGTTCTTC. Together with reference TRBV5-8 and TRBJ2-1, the CDR3 gives the full variable domain: EAGVTQSPTHLIKTRGQQATLRCSPISGHTSVYWYQQALGLGLQFLLWYDEGEERNRGNFPPRFSGRQFPNYSSELNVNALELEDSALYLCASSLTGSPKYNEQFFGPGTRLTVL.

The chain has TRBV7-2 and TRBJ2-2; tentatively, D is TRBD1 (5 bases). Trimming left V 5 bases short and J 1 base short, with 8 bases between. CDR3 size: 14 residues. The germline V gene encodes CDR1 SGHTA and CDR2 FQGNSA. CDR3 protein: CASSPQGNTGELFF. CDR3 sequence (DNA): TGTGCCAGCAGCCCTCAGGGGAACACCGGGGAGCTGTTTTTT.

This clone was counted a few times. This rearrangement joins TRBV24-1 to TRBJ2-1; 10 bases align to TRBD1. Looked up from germline, CDR1 is KGHDR and CDR2 is SFDVKD. This CDR3 contains 16 residues. V was clipped by 3 bases and J by 4 bases; unmatched bases: 5. The CDR3 nucleotides read TGTGCCACCAGTGATCCAGGACAGGGGGGGTACAATGAGCAGTTCTTC. Its protein is CATSDPGQGGYNEQFF.

The V and J genes are TRBV3-1 (or the pseudogene TRBV3-2) and TRBJ2-5, with 8 bases lining up with TRBD1. After removal of 3 bases from V and 5 bases from J, the junction contained 5 bases not matched to a gene. The CDR3 spans 14 residues. From germline, CDR1 is LGHDT and CDR2 YNNKEL (reference sequence). The CDR3 region has the DNA TGTGCCAGCAGCCAGCAGGGGGCGCGGGAGACCCAGTACTTC. Translating gives CASSQQGARETQYF.

This clone came up once. The V and J genes are TRBV7-9 and TRBJ1-5; the D is unclear. Germline CDR1 reads SEHNR; CDR2 reads FQNEAQ (reference sequence). There are 13 residues in the CDR3. V dropped 4 bases and J dropped 6 bases, with 10 bases sitting between them. The chain's CDR3 is CASSSHGFQPQHF. The CDR3 nucleotides read TGTGCCAGCAGCTCCCACGGGTTTCAGCCCCAGCATTTT.

This chain connects TRBV7-3 to TRBJ2-1; D may be TRBD2 (6 bases). CDR3 length: 15 amino acids. V lost 2 bases, J lost 2 bases, and 10 bases lay in between. Germline-derived CDR1 and CDR2 are SGHTA and FQGTGA. The CDR3 is CASSLSGSPYNEQFF. In DNA, the CDR3 is TGTGCCAGCAGCTTATCCGGGAGCCCCTACAATGAGCAGTTCTTC. Using reference TRBV7-3 and TRBJ2-1 for the parts outside the CDR3, the full variable domain is GAGVSQTPSNKVTEKGKYVELRCDPISGHTALYWYRQSLGQGPEFLIYFQGTGAADDSGLPNDRFFAVRPEGSVSTLKIQRTERGDSAVYLCASSLSGSPYNEQFFGPGTRLTVL.

The genes are TRBV6-5 and TRBJ2-5; 10 nucleotides line up with TRBD2. J gave up 5 bases and V 4 bases, and 4 bases lay outside the gene matches. The germline CDR1 and CDR2 sequences are MNHEY and SVGAGI. This CDR3 is built from 14 residues. The CDR3 DNA reads as TGTGCCAGCAGTTTGCTAGCGGGAGAGGAGACCCAGTACTTC. Protein product: CASSLLAGEETQYF.

Written as DNA, the CDR3 is TGTGCCAGCAGCCCGGGGACAGGGTATGGGGCTGGGGCCAACGTCCTGACTTTC. Translation: CASSPGTGYGAGANVLTF. The chain uses TRBV7-9 and TRBJ2-6; 9 bases are shared with TRBD1. There are 18 residues in the CDR3. Unmatched junction bases numbered 10, after V lost 5 bases and J lost 2 bases. Germline V CDR1 and CDR2: SEHNR, FQNEAQ (reference sequence).

The V and J genes are TRBV3-1 (or the pseudogene TRBV3-2) and TRBJ1-2; 8 bases line up with TRBD1. The ends lost 3 bases at V and 6 bases at J; junction bases unmatched: 3. The CDR3 has 13 amino acids. In germline, CDR1 is LGHDT, CDR2 YNNKEL (reference sequence). The chain's CDR3 is CASSQDRENGYTF. The CDR3 DNA is TGTGCCAGCAGCCAGGACAGGGAGAATGGCTACACCTTC.

The genes are TRBV14 and TRBJ1-5; D remains ambiguous. V was pared by 3 bases and J by 5 bases, with 5 bases between. The CDR3 has 12 residues. Germline CDR1 reads SGHDN; CDR2 reads FVKESK. The CDR3 protein is CASSHLDQPQHF. CDR3 DNA: TGTGCCAGCAGCCATCTAGATCAGCCCCAGCATTTT.

The genes are TRBV27 and TRBJ1-6, with D possibly being TRBD1 (5 bases). Germline V CDR1 and CDR2: MNHEY, SMNVEV (reference sequence). The CDR3 has 19 amino acids. V lost 6 bases to trimming and J lost 4 bases, with 25 bases between them. CDR3 residues: CASSRTFTEHKRYNSPLHF. CDR3 bases: TGTGCCAGCAGCCGGACATTTACCGAGCACAAGCGATATAATTCACCCCTCCACTTT.

This chain joins TRBV7-3 and TRBJ2-7; D is perhaps TRBD2 (6 bases). The V gene's germline CDR1 is SGHTA and CDR2 FQGTGA. The CDR3 consists of 16 residues. V dropped 7 bases and J dropped 2 bases, with 21 bases sitting between them. The CDR3 region is CASTEAGSGGAYEQYV. The CDR3 DNA reads TGTGCCAGCACCGAGGCGGGTAGCGGCGGAGCCTACGAGCAGTACGTC.